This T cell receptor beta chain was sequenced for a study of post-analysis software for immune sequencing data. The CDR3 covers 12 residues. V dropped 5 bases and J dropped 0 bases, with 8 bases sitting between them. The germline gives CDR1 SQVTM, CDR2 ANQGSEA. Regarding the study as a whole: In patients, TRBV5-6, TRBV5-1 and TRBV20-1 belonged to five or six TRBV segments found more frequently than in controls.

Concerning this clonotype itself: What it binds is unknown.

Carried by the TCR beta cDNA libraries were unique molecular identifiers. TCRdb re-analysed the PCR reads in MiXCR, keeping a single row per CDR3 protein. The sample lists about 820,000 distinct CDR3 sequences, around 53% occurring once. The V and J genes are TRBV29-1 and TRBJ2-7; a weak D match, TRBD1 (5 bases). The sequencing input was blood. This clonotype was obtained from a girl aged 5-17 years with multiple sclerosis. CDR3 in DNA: TGCAGCGTTTCGACAGTCTCCTACGAGCAGTACTTC. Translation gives CSVSTVSYEQYF.